This TCR beta chain came from a study of a mutant IDH1 vaccine in newly diagnosed glioma. Study context: Vaccine administration was initiated 4-6 weeks following radiotherapy alone, or with temozolomide cycles. Most patients had received both radiotherapy and temozolomide, the prior options being radiotherapy, temozolomide, or both.

In regard to this clone: The antigen is not known.

The time point here: week 23, last vaccination. The study gave 300 ug of mutant IDH1 20-mer peptide per vaccine dose, with topical imiquimod. CDR1 and CDR2 (germline): MDHEN, SYDVKM. This CDR3 has 14 amino acids. Losses at the gene ends were 6 bases for V and 4 bases for J; bases not matched to a gene: 6. Study-level findings and limits: Around 93% of patients showed vaccine-induced immune responses across multiple MHC alleles. Top peripheral T cell clonotype shifts appeared unrelated to pseudoprogression.

Profiling relied on immunoSEQ multiplex PCR, and the TCRdb table lists in-frame clones only, not all of them. This sample carries roughly 43,000 clones, about 81% of them seen once, and the ten largest clones take around 2.5%. The chain has TRBV28 and TRBJ1-2, with 9 positions matching TRBD1. This clonotype was sampled from a woman younger than 30 with glioma. Some clones in this sample may be carry-over from other donors' samples. Sequenced here: PBMCs, sampled from a glioma patient whose treatment included an IDH1 peptide vaccine. CDR3 in amino acids: CASSYRGPVYGYTF. The CDR3 nucleotides read TGTGCCAGCAGCTACAGGGGGCCCGTCTATGGCTACACCTTC.